The next 10 T cell receptor beta chains were all read from a single sample in a study of T cell responses to AZD1222 COVID-19 vaccine. Some clones are missing from TCRdb's copy, which holds only in-frame ones; the method was immunoSEQ multiplex PCR. The sample consists of some 120,000 clones, more than 80% of them appearing once. The sample was peripheral blood, taken 28 days after the second dose of the MenACWY control vaccine. The receptors derive from an adult who received the MenACWY meningococcal vaccine as a control.

This clone occurred a few times. The rearrangement uses TRBV2 and TRBJ2-7; tentatively, D is TRBD2 (5 bases). Deletions cut 6 bases from V and 2 bases from J, with 11 bases between. Germline V gene lookup returns CDR1 SNHLY and CDR2 FYNNEI. CDR3 length: 13 residues. CDR3 sequence (DNA): TGTGCCAGCAGGGGGTCGGGAACCTACGAGCAGTACGTC. Its protein is CASRGSGTYEQYV.

The rearrangement links TRBV5-1 to TRBJ1-1; D is unclear. Trimming stripped 2 bases from V and 1 base from J, with 12 bases between. Looked up from germline, CDR1 is SGHRS and CDR2 is YFSETQ. The CDR3 has 15 residues. CDR3 bases: TGCGCCAGCAGCTTCAGGACGTCTGCGAACACTGAAGCTTTCTTT. This sequence encodes CASSFRTSANTEAFF.

The rearrangement uses TRBV4-3 and TRBJ1-6; TRBD1 matches at 8 bases. Germline assignment: CDR1 LGHNA and CDR2 YSLEER. Unmatched junction bases numbered 8, after V lost 1 base and J lost 6 bases. CDR3 size: 17 residues. CDR3 residues: CASSQGWTGTPNSPLHF. The CDR3, as DNA: TGCGCCAGCAGCCAAGGCTGGACAGGGACTCCTAATTCACCCCTCCACTTT.

The chain recombines TRBV10-3 with TRBJ2-5; TRBD2 is a possible D gene (6 bases). The CDR3 runs to 15 residues. The germline V and J ends were trimmed by 2 bases and 7 bases, with 17 bases remaining between them. The germline CDR1 and CDR2 sequences are ENHRY and SYGVKD. CDR3 amino acids: CAISEVGGNIGTQYF. CDR3 sequence (DNA): TGTGCCATCAGTGAGGTGGGGGGTAATATAGGGACCCAGTACTTC.

The V gene is TRBV19, the J gene TRBJ2-3, with 9 bases identical to TRBD2. The length of the CDR3 is 17 residues. Germline trimming cut 7 bases from V and 1 base from J; bases unmatched to any gene: 12. In germline, CDR1 is LNHDA, CDR2 SQIVND (reference sequence). Here the CDR3 reads CASTPSKAGGRTDTQYF. DNA for the CDR3: TGTGCCAGTACCCCATCTAAGGCGGGGGGGCGCACAGATACGCAGTATTTT.

V and J are TRBV6-5 and TRBJ2-3, with 7 bases lining up with TRBD1. V trimming: 6 bases; J trimming: 3 bases; junction bases outside the gene matches: 9. The CDR3 covers 15 residues. Germline V gene data show CDR1 as MNHEY and CDR2 as SVGAGI. CDR3 amino acids: CASSRQGQLTDTQYF. The DNA for the CDR3 is TGTGCCAGCAGCCGTCAGGGACAGCTAACAGATACGCAGTATTTT.

V is TRBV5-4 and J is TRBJ1-2; D is uncertain. CDR1 and CDR2 (germline): SGHNT, YYREEE (reference sequence). The CDR3 sequence is 13 residues long. Trimming took off 6 bases at V and 2 bases at J, with 11 bases between the two ends. The CDR3 spells CASTINWNYGYTF. CDR3 nucleotides: TGTGCCAGCACAATAAACTGGAACTATGGCTACACCTTC.

This clone was seen a single time. CDR3 protein: CASSLYLLAGGPGDEQFF. The DNA for the CDR3 is TGTGCCAGCAGTTTATATCTGCTAGCGGGAGGGCCAGGGGATGAGCAGTTCTTC. The J gene is TRBJ2-1, the V gene TRBV28, with 12 bases aligning to TRBD2. Germline V gene sequence: CDR1 MDHEN, CDR2 SYDVKM. Trimming removed 1 base from V and 8 bases from J; junction bases left unmatched: 12. CDR3 length: 18 residues. The entire variable domain, with the rest obtained from reference TRBV28 and TRBJ2-1, is as follows: DVKVTQSSRYLVKRTGEKVFLECVQDMDHENMFWYRQDPGLGLRLIYFSYDVKMKEKGDIPEGYSVSREKKERFSLILESASTNQTSMYLCASSLYLLAGGPGDEQFFGPGTRLTVL.

The chain has TRBV27 and TRBJ2-7, with D possibly TRBD2 on 6 matching bases. Germline V gene data show CDR1 as MNHEY and CDR2 as SMNVEV (reference sequence). V lost 6 bases and J lost 1, with 10 bases in between. The length of the CDR3 is 13 residues. DNA for the CDR3: TGTGCCAGCAGCGAAGGGACTTCCTACGAGCAGTACGTC. Its protein is CASSEGTSYEQYV.

This clone was seen just once. The J gene is TRBJ1-1, the V gene TRBV11-2; D is undetermined. Germline CDR1 reads SGHAT; CDR2 reads FQNNGV. The V end lost 5 bases, the J end lost 2 bases, and 15 bases lay between the germline ends. This CDR3 has 15 amino acids. CDR3 nucleotide sequence: TGTGCCAGCAGCAAACCACCGACCCCCAACACTGAAGCTTTCTTT. This gives the protein CASSKPPTPNTEAFF.